Below are 30 T cell receptor beta chains sequenced from a single sample in a study of naive and memory T cell subsets. An equimolar mix of two oligonucleotides served as the beta constant-region primer for TRBC1 and TRBC2. Nested alpha and beta constant-region primers with the SP2 primer drove four PCR rounds on ligated cDNA. TCRdb re-analysed the UMI-ligation and nested PCR reads in MiXCR, keeping a single row per CDR3 protein. This sample has 85,000 or so distinct CDR3 sequences; about 8.2% occur once, and the top ten carry 1.2%. The sample comprised naive CD8+ T cells from blood. Source of these receptors: a human donor in good health.

This sequence joins TRBV4-3 and TRBJ1-4; D is ambiguous. V lost 0 bases, J lost 4 bases, and 15 bases lay in between. Germline V gene sequence: CDR1 LGHNA, CDR2 YSLEER. This CDR3 region has 17 residues. The CDR3 loop reads CASSQDYQVLFNEKLFF. For the CDR3, the DNA is TGCGCCAGCAGCCAAGATTACCAGGTGCTCTTTAATGAAAAACTGTTTTTT.

This clonotype turned up a few times. The gene calls are TRBV3-1 and TRBJ2-5; TRBD2 agrees at 11 bases. The ends lost 4 bases at V and 0 bases at J; junction bases unmatched: 13. The CDR3 is made up of 19 amino acids. Germline CDR1 LGHDT, CDR2 YNNKEL (reference sequence). The CDR3 reads CASSLTSISGRGYQETQYF. As DNA, the CDR3 is TGTGCCAGCAGCCTCACCTCCATTAGCGGGAGGGGGTACCAAGAGACCCAGTACTTC.

The rearrangement joins TRBV13 to TRBJ2-7; D might be TRBD2 (6 bases). The germline V and J ends were trimmed by 3 bases and 4 bases, with 10 bases remaining between them. The CDR3 is 13 residues long. From germline, CDR1 is PRHDT and CDR2 FYEKMQ (reference sequence). The CDR3 coding sequence is TGTGCCAGCAGCTTGGGACTCCGGTACGAGCAGTACTTC. It translates to CASSLGLRYEQYF.

This clonotype was seen repeatedly, ten times or more. The rearrangement links TRBV28 to TRBJ1-1, with D possibly TRBD1 on 6 matching bases. The CDR3 runs 13 residues. Trimming removed 2 bases from V and 5 bases from J, with 9 bases in between. Per the germline V gene, CDR1 is MDHEN and CDR2 is SYDVKM. The CDR3 protein is CASSLGGATEAFF. The CDR3 DNA follows: TGTGCCAGCAGTTTAGGGGGGGCAACTGAAGCTTTCTTT.

This clonotype was counted at least ten times. DNA for the CDR3: TGCAGCGTTGACCCAGTGACAGGGCAGTCTAGCACAGATACGCAGTATTTT. Its translation: CSVDPVTGQSSTDTQYF. The chain has TRBV29-1 and TRBJ2-3, with TRBD1 matching 7 bases. The V gene's germline CDR1 is SQVTM and CDR2 ANQGSEA. The CDR3 runs to 17 residues. Unmatched junction bases numbered 12, after V lost 3 bases and J lost 0 bases.

The chain combines TRBV30 with TRBJ2-7; possible D gene TRBD2, 6 bases. V lost 5 bases to trimming and J lost 2 bases, with 19 bases between them. Germline assignment: CDR1 GTSNPN and CDR2 SVGIG (reference sequence). CDR3 length: 15 residues. In nucleotides, the CDR3 is TGTGCCTGGGGGACCCCTAGCGCCCTTCCCTACGAGCAGTACTTC. It codes for CAWGTPSALPYEQYF.

This clonotype was recorded a few times. This rearrangement joins TRBV29-1 to TRBJ1-3, with a tentative D call TRBD1 (5 bases). Trimming cost V 3 bases and J 0 bases, with 12 bases left between them. The length of the CDR3 is 15 residues. Germline-derived CDR1 and CDR2 are SQVTM and ANQGSEA. Here the CDR3 reads CSVDRERNSGNTIYF. The CDR3 nucleotides read TGCAGCGTTGACAGGGAGAGGAACTCTGGAAACACCATATATTTT.

This clonotype was counted only a few times. V gene TRBV27 combines with J gene TRBJ1-2; TRBD1 might be the D (5 bases). The germline V gene encodes CDR1 MNHEY and CDR2 SMNVEV (reference sequence). The ends were cut back, 8 bases at V and 3 bases at J, with 19 bases in the middle. The CDR3 covers 15 residues. In nucleotides, the CDR3 is TGTGCCAGCTCCTCGGCGGGACGGACCTACTATGGCTACACCTTC. Its protein is CASSSAGRTYYGYTF.

This clonotype was observed a few times. Here the CDR3 DNA reads TGCGCCAGCAGCCACGGGATTACCGGCAATGAGCAGTTCTTC. It is translated as CASSHGITGNEQFF. The rearrangement uses TRBV4-1 and TRBJ2-1, with a possible D match to TRBD2 (5 bases). Germline V gene sequence: CDR1 MGHRA, CDR2 YSYEKL. V shed 3 bases and J shed 6 bases, with 12 bases lying between them. The CDR3 length is 14 residues.

The V and J genes are TRBV5-4 and TRBJ2-1; 12 nucleotides line up with TRBD2. Germline V CDR1 and CDR2: SGHNT, YYREEE (reference sequence). V was clipped by 4 bases and J by 7 bases; unmatched bases: 6. The CDR3 loop spans 15 amino acids. The CDR3: CASSATSGSRNEQFF. In nucleotides, the CDR3 is TGTGCCAGCAGCGCGACTAGCGGGAGTCGGAATGAGCAGTTCTTC.

This chain connects TRBV30 to TRBJ1-1, with 9 nucleotides matching TRBD1. V lost 4 bases, J lost 5 bases, and 8 bases stayed unmatched. Germline loops: CDR1 GTSNPN, CDR2 SVGIG (reference sequence). The CDR3 length is 14 residues. In nucleotides, the CDR3 is TGTGCCTGGATCCTTCGGGACAGGGTTACTGAAGCTTTCTTT. Translating gives CAWILRDRVTEAFF.

The V call is TRBV12-3 or TRBV12-4, the J call TRBJ2-3; D gene unclear. The ends were cut back, 10 bases at V and 3 bases at J, with 17 bases in the middle. The CDR3 runs to 14 residues. CDR3 sequence reads: CATSHPPRTDTQYF. CDR3 DNA sequence: TGTGCCACCTCCCATCCCCCACGGACAGATACGCAGTATTTT.

This chain uses TRBV6-6 with TRBJ2-1; 13 positions match TRBD2. The CDR3 runs to 19 residues. After removal of 5 bases from V and 0 bases from J, the junction contained 10 bases not matched to a gene. The V gene's germline CDR1 is MNHNY and CDR2 SVGAGI (reference sequence). DNA for the CDR3: TGTGCCAGCAGTGGGACTAGCGGGAACTATCGAGGCTCCTACAATGAGCAGTTCTTC. Protein: CASSGTSGNYRGSYNEQFF.

The chain couples TRBV15 to TRBJ2-2; 7 nucleotides line up with TRBD2. There are 15 residues in the CDR3. Germline V gene data show CDR1 as LNHNV and CDR2 as YYDKDF (reference sequence). With 0 bases clipped from V and 7 bases from J, the junction kept 5 bases outside the gene matches. CDR3 residues: CATSRDRGGDGELFF. The CDR3 DNA sequence: TGTGCCACCAGCAGAGATCGCGGGGGTGACGGGGAGCTGTTTTTT.

By share, this clonotype counts as large. The J gene is TRBJ2-6, the V gene TRBV28; D ambiguous. Trimming left V 2 bases short and J 4 bases short, with 6 bases between. The length of the CDR3 is 14 residues. In germline, CDR1 is MDHEN, CDR2 SYDVKM. CDR3 sequence reads: CASSLLVGANVLTF. The DNA for the CDR3 is TGTGCCAGCAGTTTACTGGTCGGGGCCAACGTCCTGACTTTC.

This clonotype showed up many times. The rearrangement links TRBV29-1 to TRBJ2-1; no clear D. The CDR3 runs to 12 residues. The germline gives CDR1 SQVTM, CDR2 ANQGSEA. The ends were cut back, 4 bases at V and 3 bases at J, with 7 bases in the middle. The chain's CDR3 is CSVVSRYNEQFF. DNA of the CDR3: TGCAGCGTTGTAAGCCGCTACAATGAGCAGTTCTTC.

The chain is built from TRBV2 and TRBJ1-3, with D hard to call. Looked up from germline, CDR1 is SNHLY and CDR2 is FYNNEI. CDR3 length equals 15 residues. Trimming took off 7 bases at V and 0 bases at J, with 13 bases between the two ends. DNA of the CDR3: TGTGCCAGCAAGGGAACAGACACCTCTGGAAACACCATATATTTT. Amino acids: CASKGTDTSGNTIYF.

CDR3 in DNA: TGTGCCACCAGCAGAGGCAGGGTGAACACTGAAGCTTTCTTT. Its protein product is CATSRGRVNTEAFF. This chain uses TRBV15 with TRBJ1-1; weak D call: TRBD1 (5 bases). CDR3 length: 14 amino acids. V was trimmed by 1 base and J by 0 bases, leaving 6 bases between them. Looked up from germline, CDR1 is LNHNV and CDR2 is YYDKDF (reference sequence).

This clonotype appeared many times. The chain has TRBV29-1 and TRBJ1-2; D gene ambiguous. This CDR3 is 12 amino acids long. Trimming cost V 7 bases and J 7 bases, with 16 bases left between them. Germline V lookup: CDR1 SQVTM, CDR2 ANQGSEA. The CDR3 DNA is TGCAGCGCTACCGGGGAGGGAGTTGGCTACACCTTC. Amino acid sequence: CSATGEGVGYTF.

The chain has TRBV7-9 and TRBJ2-1; 9 bases are shared with TRBD2. V was clipped by 2 bases and J by 2 bases; unmatched bases: 1. The CDR3 spans 15 residues. The germline V gene has CDR1 SEHNR and CDR2 FQNEAQ (reference sequence). CDR3: CASSLPSGTYNEQFF. The CDR3, as DNA: TGTGCCAGCAGCTTACCTAGCGGGACCTACAATGAGCAGTTCTTC. Based on the CDR3 plus reference TRBV7-9 and TRBJ2-1, the full variable domain is DTGVSQNPRHKITKRGQNVTFRCDPISEHNRLYWYRQTLGQGPEFLTYFQNEAQLEKSRLLSDRFSAERPKGSFSTLEIQRTEQGDSAMYLCASSLPSGTYNEQFFGPGTRLTVL.

The V call is TRBV27, the J call TRBJ2-1; unclear D gene. Germline V CDR1 and CDR2: MNHEY, SMNVEV (reference sequence). CDR3 length equals 15 residues. V lost 6 bases, J lost 0 bases, and 12 bases lay in between. This CDR3 reads CASSLDWSSYNEQFF. The CDR3 DNA follows: TGTGCCAGCAGCCTTGACTGGAGCTCCTACAATGAGCAGTTCTTC.

This clonotype was recorded at least ten times. As DNA, the CDR3 is TGTGCCAGCAGCTTGGGTTACGGCGCCTACGAGCAGTACTTC. Protein sequence: CASSLGYGAYEQYF. The V and J genes are TRBV5-6 and TRBJ2-7; no reliable D call. There are 14 residues in the CDR3. The germline gives CDR1 SGHDT, CDR2 YYEEEE. The V and J ends lost 0 bases and 2 bases respectively, with 9 bases between them.

The J gene is TRBJ2-7, the V gene TRBV27, with 12 bases that match TRBD2. The germline CDR1 and CDR2 sequences are MNHEY and SMNVEV (reference sequence). CDR3 size: 19 residues. The J segment lost 5 bases and the V segment lost 4 bases, leaving 18 bases of the junction unmatched. The CDR3 here is CASSSQGYSAGLAGNEQYF. CDR3 nucleotide sequence: TGTGCCAGCAGTTCCCAAGGCTATAGCGCGGGACTAGCGGGCAACGAGCAGTACTTC.

Of note for this clonotype: A much larger clone is a single base away; this may be a read error. V and J are TRBV7-6 and TRBJ2-1; 9 bases match TRBD2. V lost 8 bases, J lost 8 bases, and 13 bases stayed unmatched. This CDR3 spans 15 amino acids. CDR1 and CDR2 from the germline V gene are SGHVS and FNYEAQ. CDR3 nucleotide sequence: TGTGCCAGCGGCCAGGGACTAGCAAACGACGATGAGCAGTTCTTC. Encoded protein: CASGQGLANDDEQFF.

J is TRBJ2-7 and V is TRBV7-8; D is unclear. Trimming stripped 5 bases from V and 0 bases from J, with 8 bases between. There are 13 residues in the CDR3. Germline CDR1 is SGHVS and CDR2 is FQNEAQ. Here the CDR3 DNA reads TGTGCCAGCAGCGACCGGGTCTCCTACGAGCAGTACTTC. This translates into CASSDRVSYEQYF. The full variable domain, rest sourced from reference TRBV7-8 and TRBJ2-7, is GAGVSQSPRYKVAKRGQDVALRCDPISGHVSLFWYQQALGQGPEFLTYFQNEAQLDKSGLPSDRFFAERPEGSVSTLKIQRTQQEDSAVYLCASSDRVSYEQYFGPGTRLTVT.

The genes are TRBV7-8 and TRBJ2-1; D perhaps matches TRBD1 (6 bases). The CDR3 loop spans 13 amino acids. CDR1 is SGHVS and CDR2 is FQNEAQ in the germline V gene. The V and J ends lost 10 bases and 9 bases respectively, with 19 bases between them. The CDR3 sequence: CATQRAGAGEQFF. The CDR3 bases are TGTGCCACTCAAAGGGCAGGGGCGGGTGAGCAGTTCTTC.

The sample holds many counts of this clonotype. The V and J genes are TRBV7-2 and TRBJ2-1, with TRBD2 identical over 15 bases. The germline gives CDR1 SGHTA, CDR2 FQGNSA. Germline trimming cut 5 bases from V and 8 bases from J; bases unmatched to any gene: 4. CDR3 length equals 15 residues. CDR3 amino acids: CASSRTSGRADEQFF. CDR3 DNA: TGTGCCAGCAGCCGGACTAGCGGGAGGGCGGATGAGCAGTTCTTC.

Written as DNA, the CDR3 is TGTGCCACCAGCAGAGGCGGGACTAGCGGGAGGGCTGGGCCCTACGAGCAGTACTTC. This translates into CATSRGGTSGRAGPYEQYF. The chain has TRBV15 and TRBJ2-7, with TRBD2 identical over 16 bases. The V gene's germline CDR1 is LNHNV and CDR2 YYDKDF (reference sequence). The CDR3 contains 19 residues. The junction had 8 bases not matched to a gene; V was cut back by 1 base and J by 2 bases.

CDR3 amino acids: CASSQDTTNQPQHF. In DNA, the CDR3 is TGTGCCAGCAGTCAAGACACAACCAATCAGCCCCAGCATTTT. V is TRBV6-2 or TRBV6-3 and J is TRBJ1-5, with D unresolved. Trimming shortened V by 5 bases and J by 3 bases, and 11 bases separated the two germline ends. The CDR3 is 14 amino acids. CDR1 and CDR2 from the germline V gene are MNHEY and SVGEGT.

This clonotype was counted at least ten times. The chain is built from TRBV4-1 and TRBJ2-2, with D tentatively TRBD2 (5 bases). Trimming removed 4 bases from V and 6 bases from J, with 9 bases in between. This CDR3 has 13 residues. Germline V gene data show CDR1 as MGHRA and CDR2 as YSYEKL. The CDR3 nucleotides read TGCGCCAGCAGCCTTGGACTGGCCGGGGAGCTGTTTTTT. This encodes CASSLGLAGELFF.